These 20 T cell receptor beta chains originate from one sample sequenced in a study of shared clonotypes between healthy human individuals. Here immunoSEQ multiplex PCR was the method, and the copy in TCRdb shows in-frame clones only, minus some. The sample yields about 480,000 clones, about 75% seen once. The sequenced material came from PBMCs. These receptor sequences come from a woman aged 40-49 years in good health. Some clones in this sample may be carry-over from other donors' samples.

As regards this clone: It may be a read error: a sequence one base away is much more abundant. Within the sample, other DNA sequences also encode this same CDR3. This chain uses TRBV2 with TRBJ1-1; 7 nucleotides line up with TRBD1. The CDR3 totals 12 residues. CDR1 and CDR2 (germline): SNHLY, FYNNEI. The CDR3 sequence: CASSGGGTEAFF. The CDR3 coding sequence is TGTGCCAGCAGTGGAGGGGGCACTGAAGCCTTCTTT.

The chain has TRBV30 and TRBJ1-3; the D is unclear. Per the germline V gene, CDR1 is GTSNPN and CDR2 is SVGIG (reference sequence). The germline V and J ends were trimmed by 3 bases and 4 bases, with 10 bases remaining between them. The CDR3 totals 13 residues. This CDR3 is CAWRGLGGNTIYF. CDR3 in DNA: TGTGCCTGGAGAGGTCTGGGGGGAAACACCATATATTTT.

The chain joins TRBV7-4 to TRBJ1-2, with TRBD1 identical over 7 bases. Germline CDR1 reads SGHVT; CDR2 reads SQSDAQ. Germline trimming cut 5 bases from V and 7 bases from J; bases unmatched to any gene: 10. The CDR3 has 14 residues. The chain's CDR3 is CASSPYSGGCGYTF. CDR3 DNA: TGTGCCAGCAGCCCTTATTCAGGGGGTTGTGGCTACACCTTC. The variable domain in full, completed from reference TRBV7-4 and TRBJ1-2, reads GAGVSQSPRYKVAKRGRDVALRCDSISGHVTLYWYRQTLGQGSEVLTYSQSDAQRDKSGRPSGRFSAERPERSVSTLKIQRTEQGDSAVYLCASSPYSGGCGYTFGSGTRLTVV.

The chain couples TRBV15 to TRBJ2-1; 8 nucleotides line up with TRBD2. Germline-derived CDR1 and CDR2 are LNHNV and YYDKDF (reference sequence). The CDR3 is 16 residues long. Trimming took 1 base from V and 6 from J; bases not matched to a gene: 8. The CDR3: CATSRGREGRGNEQFF. The CDR3 nucleotides are TGTGCCACCAGCAGAGGACGGGAGGGCCGGGGCAATGAGCAGTTCTTC.

As regards this clone: Different DNA sequences within this sample yield the same CDR3. This rearrangement joins TRBV9 to TRBJ2-3; D perhaps matches TRBD2 (5 bases). Trimming removed 0 bases at V and 0 bases at J, with 14 bases between. The CDR3 has 17 amino acids. CDR1 and CDR2 from the germline V gene are SGDLS and YYNGEE. The CDR3 protein is CASSVGTGGHSTDTQYF. CDR3 DNA: TGTGCCAGCAGCGTAGGGACCGGCGGGCATAGCACAGATACGCAGTATTTT. The full variable domain, rest sourced from reference TRBV9 and TRBJ2-3, is DSGVTQTPKHLITATGQRVTLRCSPRSGDLSVYWYQQSLDQGLQFLIQYYNGEERAKGNILERFSAQQFPDLHSELNLSSLELGDSALYFCASSVGTGGHSTDTQYFGPGTRLTVL.

Of note for this clone: Other DNA sequences of this sample code for an identical CDR3. This sequence joins TRBV18 and TRBJ2-5, with 15 positions matching TRBD2. This CDR3 spans 15 amino acids. The ends lost 3 bases at V and 5 bases at J; junction bases unmatched: 1. CDR1 KGHSH and CDR2 LQKENI come from the germline V gene. CDR3 nucleotide sequence: TGTGCCAGCTCACCGGGACTAGCGGGAGGCGAGACCCAGTACTTC. It specifies CASSPGLAGGETQYF. Variable domain in full (rest from reference TRBV18 and TRBJ2-5): NAGVMQNPRHLVRRRGQEARLRCSPMKGHSHVYWYRQLPEEGLKFMVYLQKENIIDESGMPKERFSAEFPKEGPSILRIQQVVRGDSAAYFCASSPGLAGGETQYFGPGTRLLVL.

The rearrangement uses TRBV28 and TRBJ2-7; no firm D call. The CDR3 covers 12 residues. V was shortened by 7 bases and J by 1 base, with 8 bases between the two germline ends. The germline CDR1 and CDR2 sequences are MDHEN and SYDVKM. The CDR3 coding sequence is TGTGCCAGCAATGACTTTTCCTACGAGCAGTACTTC. It is translated as CASNDFSYEQYF.

The rearrangement uses TRBV9 and TRBJ1-6; D is possibly TRBD1 (6 bases). The V end lost 0 bases, the J end lost 10 bases, and 23 bases lay between the germline ends. The germline CDR1 and CDR2 sequences are SGDLS and YYNGEE. CDR3 length: 18 residues. The CDR3 protein is CASSVAGGARGEISPLHF. CDR3 coding DNA: TGTGCCAGCAGCGTAGCTGGGGGGGCGCGAGGCGAAATCTCACCCCTCCACTTT.

V and J are TRBV28 and TRBJ2-5; 7 nucleotides line up with TRBD2. The last part of the DNA fits TRBJ2-7 better; the J call may be wrong. Germline CDR1 and CDR2: MDHEN and SYDVKM. The CDR3 extends over 13 amino acids. The CDR3: CASTGGGPVEQYF. The CDR3 nucleotides read TGTGCCAGCACGGGGGGAGGGCCCGTCGAGCAGTACTTC.

The genes are TRBV4-2 and TRBJ2-7; 8 nucleotides line up with TRBD2. The germline CDR1 and CDR2 sequences are LGHNA and YNFKEQ. The junction had 8 bases not matched to a gene; V was cut back by 0 bases and J by 7 bases. This CDR3 has 15 residues. CDR3 DNA: TGTGCCAGCAGCCAAGATATCGGGAGGGCCGAGGAGCAGTACTTC. This sequence encodes CASSQDIGRAEEQYF.

The genes are TRBV11-2 and TRBJ1-2; D not certain. This CDR3 has 15 amino acids. Germline V CDR1 and CDR2: SGHAT, FQNNGV. V was trimmed by 4 bases and J by 3 bases, leaving 15 bases between them. This CDR3 is CASSSPWGHYYGYTF. The CDR3 DNA reads TGTGCCAGCAGCTCCCCATGGGGTCACTACTATGGCTACACCTTC.

The gene calls are TRBV2 and TRBJ2-2; D unresolved. This CDR3 contains 13 residues. V lost 1 base to trimming and J lost 5 bases, with 5 bases between them. Germline V lookup: CDR1 SNHLY, CDR2 FYNNEI. CDR3 in amino acids: CASSEEVTGELFF. CDR3 nucleotide sequence: TGTGCCAGCAGTGAAGAGGTTACCGGGGAGCTGTTTTTT.

The chain joins TRBV10-1 to TRBJ2-7; TRBD2 aligns across 13 bases. Trimming cost V 4 bases and J 2 bases; bases outside gene matches: 5. The CDR3 has 16 residues. CDR1 and CDR2 (germline): WNHNN, SYGVQD (reference sequence). The CDR3 reads CASSGPGTSGTYEQYF. The CDR3 nucleotides are TGCGCCAGCAGTGGACCCGGGACTAGCGGGACCTACGAGCAGTACTTC.

This chain links TRBV28 with TRBJ2-7; TRBD2 agrees at 10 bases. Per germline, CDR1 MDHEN and CDR2 SYDVKM. This CDR3 has 17 amino acids. V lost 6 bases to trimming and J lost 0 bases; unmatched junction nucleotides: 11. CDR3 in DNA: TGTGCCAGCAGCACGTTCCGGCTAGCGGGAGCCTCCTACGAGCAGTACTTC. Encoded protein: CASSTFRLAGASYEQYF.

A single count supports this clone. The rearrangement joins TRBV5-8 to TRBJ2-2; a weak D match, TRBD1 (6 bases). Germline CDR1 and CDR2: SGHTS and YDEGEE. This CDR3 is 15 amino acids long. Trimming stripped 3 bases from V and 0 bases from J, with 9 bases between. CDR3: CASSSDSSNTGELFF. The CDR3 coding sequence is TGTGCCAGCAGCTCGGACAGCTCGAACACCGGGGAGCTGTTTTTT.

The genes are TRBV6-5 and TRBJ2-7; 9 bases match TRBD1. CDR3 size: 15 residues. V shed 5 bases and J 4 bases; nucleotides not matched to a gene: 9. CDR1 MNHEY and CDR2 SVGAGI come from the germline V gene. CDR3 amino acids: CASSVSGTGSYEQYF. The DNA for the CDR3 is TGTGCCAGCAGTGTGTCCGGGACAGGGTCGTACGAGCAGTACTTC.

This clone occurred a few times. The chain couples TRBV10-2 to TRBJ2-7; D possibly corresponds to TRBD2 (5 bases). The germline V gene encodes CDR1 WSHSY and CDR2 SAAADI. The CDR3 is 14 residues long. V was clipped by 6 bases and J by 4 bases, with 16 bases between them. CDR3 sequence: CASSRGLGLYEQYF. CDR3 coding DNA: TGCGCCAGCAGCCGAGGACTTGGGCTTTACGAGCAGTACTTC.

The rearrangement uses TRBV4-3 and TRBJ2-1, with 7 bases aligning to TRBD2. This CDR3 comprises 17 residues. The germline V gene has CDR1 LGHNA and CDR2 YSLEER. J was trimmed by 4 bases and V by 0 bases; bases with no gene match: 9. This CDR3 reads CASSQEASGFRYNEQFF. As DNA, the CDR3 is TGCGCCAGCAGCCAAGAAGCTAGCGGCTTTAGGTACAATGAGCAGTTCTTC.

The chain is built from TRBV5-1 and TRBJ2-7; the match to TRBD1 covers 8 bases. The CDR3 is 12 residues long. Trimming took 2 bases from V and 6 from J; bases not matched to a gene: 1. Per germline, CDR1 SGHRS and CDR2 YFSETQ. This chain's CDR3 is CASSFDRGEQYF. CDR3 sequence (DNA): TGCGCCAGCAGCTTTGACAGGGGCGAGCAGTACTTC. The full variable domain, rest sourced from reference TRBV5-1 and TRBJ2-7, is KAGVTQTPRYLIKTRGQQVTLSCSPISGHRSVSWYQQTPGQGLQFLFEYFSETQRNKGNFPGRFSGRQFSNSRSEMNVSTLELGDSALYLCASSFDRGEQYFGPGTRLTVT.

This chain connects TRBV5-1 to TRBJ1-2, with TRBD1 as a possible D gene (6 bases). There are 14 residues in the CDR3. V was pared by 4 bases and J by 8 bases, with 18 bases between. Germline V lookup: CDR1 SGHRS, CDR2 YFSETQ. CDR3: CASSLRTAGNGYTF. The CDR3 bases are TGCGCCAGCAGCCTCCGGACAGCCGGGAACGGCTACACCTTC.